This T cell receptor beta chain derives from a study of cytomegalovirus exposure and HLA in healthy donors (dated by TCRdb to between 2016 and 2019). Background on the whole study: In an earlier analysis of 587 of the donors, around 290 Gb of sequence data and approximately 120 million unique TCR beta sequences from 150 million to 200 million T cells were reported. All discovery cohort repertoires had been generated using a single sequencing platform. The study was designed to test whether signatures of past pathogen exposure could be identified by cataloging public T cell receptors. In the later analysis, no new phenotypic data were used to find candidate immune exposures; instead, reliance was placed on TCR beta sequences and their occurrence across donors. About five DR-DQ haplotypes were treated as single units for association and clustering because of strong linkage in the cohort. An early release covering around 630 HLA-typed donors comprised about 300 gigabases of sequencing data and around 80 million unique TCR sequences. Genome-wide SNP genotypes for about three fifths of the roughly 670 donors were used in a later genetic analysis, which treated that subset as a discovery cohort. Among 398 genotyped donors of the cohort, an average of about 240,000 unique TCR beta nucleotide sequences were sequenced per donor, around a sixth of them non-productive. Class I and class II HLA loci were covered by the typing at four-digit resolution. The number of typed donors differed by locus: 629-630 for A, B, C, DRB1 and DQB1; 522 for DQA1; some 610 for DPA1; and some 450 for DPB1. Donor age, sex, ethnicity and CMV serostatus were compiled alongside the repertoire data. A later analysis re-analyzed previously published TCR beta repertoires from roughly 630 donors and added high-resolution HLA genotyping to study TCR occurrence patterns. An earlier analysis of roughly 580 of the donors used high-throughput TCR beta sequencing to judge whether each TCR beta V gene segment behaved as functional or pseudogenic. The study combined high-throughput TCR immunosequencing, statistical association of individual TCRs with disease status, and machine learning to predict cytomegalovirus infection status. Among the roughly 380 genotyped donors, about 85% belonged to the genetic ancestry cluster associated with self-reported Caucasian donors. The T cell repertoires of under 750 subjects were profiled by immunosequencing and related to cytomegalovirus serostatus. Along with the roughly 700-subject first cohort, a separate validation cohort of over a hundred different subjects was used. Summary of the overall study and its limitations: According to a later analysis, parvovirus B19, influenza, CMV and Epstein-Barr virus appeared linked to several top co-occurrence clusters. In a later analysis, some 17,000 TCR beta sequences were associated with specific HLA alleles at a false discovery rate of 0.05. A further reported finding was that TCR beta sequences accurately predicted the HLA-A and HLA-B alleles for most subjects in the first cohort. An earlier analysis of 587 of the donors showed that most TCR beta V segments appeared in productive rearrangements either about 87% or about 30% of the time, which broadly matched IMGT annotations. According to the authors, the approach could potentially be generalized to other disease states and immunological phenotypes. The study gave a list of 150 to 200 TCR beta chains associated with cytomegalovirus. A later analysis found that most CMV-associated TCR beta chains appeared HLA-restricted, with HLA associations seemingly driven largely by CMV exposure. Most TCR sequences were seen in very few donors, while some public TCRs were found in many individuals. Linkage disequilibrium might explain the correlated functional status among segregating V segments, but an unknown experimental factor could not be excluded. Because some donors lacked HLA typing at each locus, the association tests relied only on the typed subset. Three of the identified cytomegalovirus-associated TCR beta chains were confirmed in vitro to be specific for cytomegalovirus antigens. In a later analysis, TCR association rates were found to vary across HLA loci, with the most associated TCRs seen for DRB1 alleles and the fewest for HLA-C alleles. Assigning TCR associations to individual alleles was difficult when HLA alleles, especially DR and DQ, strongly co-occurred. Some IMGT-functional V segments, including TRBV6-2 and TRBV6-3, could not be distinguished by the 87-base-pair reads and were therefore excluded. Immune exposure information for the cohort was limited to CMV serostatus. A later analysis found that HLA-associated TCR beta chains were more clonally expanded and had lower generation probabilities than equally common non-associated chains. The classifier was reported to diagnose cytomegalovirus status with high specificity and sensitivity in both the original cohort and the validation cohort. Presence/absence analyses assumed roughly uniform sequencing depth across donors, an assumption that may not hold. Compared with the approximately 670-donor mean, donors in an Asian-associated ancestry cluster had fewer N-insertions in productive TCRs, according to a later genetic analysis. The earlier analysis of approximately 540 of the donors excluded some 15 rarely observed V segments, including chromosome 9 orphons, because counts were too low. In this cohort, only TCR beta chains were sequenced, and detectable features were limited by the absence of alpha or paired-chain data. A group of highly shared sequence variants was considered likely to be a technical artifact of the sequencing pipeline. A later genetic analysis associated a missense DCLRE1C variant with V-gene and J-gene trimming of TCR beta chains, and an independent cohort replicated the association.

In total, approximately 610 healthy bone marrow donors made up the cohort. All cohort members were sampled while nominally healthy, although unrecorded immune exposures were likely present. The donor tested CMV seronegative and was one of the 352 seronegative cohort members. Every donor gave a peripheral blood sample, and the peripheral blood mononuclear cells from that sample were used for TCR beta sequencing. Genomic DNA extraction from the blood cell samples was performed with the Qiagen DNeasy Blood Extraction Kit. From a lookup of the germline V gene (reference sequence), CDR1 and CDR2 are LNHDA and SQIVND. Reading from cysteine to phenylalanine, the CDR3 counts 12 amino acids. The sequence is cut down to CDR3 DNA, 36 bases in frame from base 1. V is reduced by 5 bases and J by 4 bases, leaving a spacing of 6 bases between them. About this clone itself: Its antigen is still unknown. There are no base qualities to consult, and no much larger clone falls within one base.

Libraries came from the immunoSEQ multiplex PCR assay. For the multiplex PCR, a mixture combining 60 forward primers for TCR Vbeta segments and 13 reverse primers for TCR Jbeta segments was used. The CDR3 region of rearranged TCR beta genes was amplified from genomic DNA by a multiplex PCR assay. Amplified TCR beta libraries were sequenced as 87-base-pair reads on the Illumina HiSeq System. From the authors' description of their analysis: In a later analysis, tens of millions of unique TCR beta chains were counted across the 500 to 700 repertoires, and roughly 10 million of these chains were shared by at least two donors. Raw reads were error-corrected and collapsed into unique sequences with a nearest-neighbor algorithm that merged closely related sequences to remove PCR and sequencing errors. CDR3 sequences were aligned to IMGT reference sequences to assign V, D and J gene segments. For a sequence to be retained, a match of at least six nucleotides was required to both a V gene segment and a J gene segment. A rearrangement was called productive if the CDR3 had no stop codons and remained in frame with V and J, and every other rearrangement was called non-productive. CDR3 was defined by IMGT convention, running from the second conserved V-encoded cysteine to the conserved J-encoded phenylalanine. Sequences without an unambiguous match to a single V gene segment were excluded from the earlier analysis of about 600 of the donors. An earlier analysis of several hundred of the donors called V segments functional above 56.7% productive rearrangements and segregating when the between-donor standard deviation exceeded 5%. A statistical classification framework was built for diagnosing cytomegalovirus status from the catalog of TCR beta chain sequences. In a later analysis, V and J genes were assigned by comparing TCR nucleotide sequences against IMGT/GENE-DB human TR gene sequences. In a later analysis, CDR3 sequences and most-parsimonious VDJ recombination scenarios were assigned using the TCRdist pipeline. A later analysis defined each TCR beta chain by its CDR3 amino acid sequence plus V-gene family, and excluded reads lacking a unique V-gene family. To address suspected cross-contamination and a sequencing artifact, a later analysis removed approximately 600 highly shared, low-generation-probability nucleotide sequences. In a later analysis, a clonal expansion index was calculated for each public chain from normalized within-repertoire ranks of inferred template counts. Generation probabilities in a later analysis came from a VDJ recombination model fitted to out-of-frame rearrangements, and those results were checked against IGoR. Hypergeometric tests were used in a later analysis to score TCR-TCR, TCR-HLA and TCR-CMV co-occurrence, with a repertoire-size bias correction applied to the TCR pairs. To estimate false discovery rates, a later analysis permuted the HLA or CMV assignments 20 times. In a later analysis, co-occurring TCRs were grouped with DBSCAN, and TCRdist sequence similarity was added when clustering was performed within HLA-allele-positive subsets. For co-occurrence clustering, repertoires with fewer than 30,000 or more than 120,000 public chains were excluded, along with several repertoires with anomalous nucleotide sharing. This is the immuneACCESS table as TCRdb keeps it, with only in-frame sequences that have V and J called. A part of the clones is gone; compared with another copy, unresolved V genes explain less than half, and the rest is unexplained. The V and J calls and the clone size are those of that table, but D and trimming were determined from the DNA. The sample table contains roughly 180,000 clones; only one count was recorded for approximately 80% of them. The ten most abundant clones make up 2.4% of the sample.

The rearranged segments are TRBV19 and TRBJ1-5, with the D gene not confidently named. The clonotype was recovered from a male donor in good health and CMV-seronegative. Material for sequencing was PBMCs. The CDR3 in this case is CASSGPNQPQHF. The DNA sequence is TGTGCCAGTAGTGGGCCGAATCAGCCCCAGCATTTT.